Below, 14 T cell receptor beta chains from the same sample are listed, as sequenced in a study of low-dose radiotherapy and immunotherapy resistance in tumors. TRAV and TRBV primers primed cDNA for both TCRalpha and TCRbeta. Over approximately 19 PCR cycles, TCRs were amplified from a constant-region primer and V-primer adapter. TCRdb used MiXCR to reprocess the reads, holding one entry per CDR3 protein. The sample includes some 100,000 distinct CDR3 sequences, more than 20% seen only once; the top ten take 10% to 15%. Described time point: after trial treatment. Treatment denoted: LDRT plus nivolumab, ipilimumab, low-dose cyclophosphamide and aspirin (RACIN trial). The source was PBMCs, collected after low-dose radiotherapy plus immunotherapy. These TCRs come from a female donor with ovarian cancer.

The gene calls are TRBV7-9 and TRBJ1-1; the D gene is possibly TRBD1 (5 bases). The germline CDR1 and CDR2 sequences are SEHNR and FQNEAQ (reference sequence). There are 13 residues in the CDR3. With 5 bases removed from V and 3 bases from J, the gap between germline ends came to 10 bases. The CDR3 is CASSVQADTEAFF. For the CDR3, the DNA is TGTGCCAGCAGCGTACAGGCCGACACTGAAGCTTTCTTT.

At least ten counts were recorded for this clonotype. The rearrangement uses TRBV7-2 and TRBJ1-1, with D unresolved. The CDR3 loop spans 13 amino acids. Germline values: CDR1 SGHTA, CDR2 FQGNSA. Trimming left V 7 bases short and J 1 base short, with 10 bases between. The CDR3 nucleotides are TGTGCCAGCAAATCGAGGAGGAACACTGAAGCTTTCTTT. It specifies CASKSRRNTEAFF.

This clonotype was observed many times. The genes are TRBV19 and TRBJ2-5; D might be TRBD1 or TRBD2, each matching 6 bases. CDR3 length: 16 amino acids. The V end lost 7 bases, the J end lost 6 bases, and 24 bases lay between the germline ends. The germline gives CDR1 LNHDA, CDR2 SQIVND (reference sequence). The CDR3 protein is CASTPSHRRGDQTQYF. CDR3 in DNA: TGTGCCAGTACCCCATCCCACAGGAGGGGGGATCAGACCCAGTACTTC.

At least ten counts were recorded for this clonotype. The gene calls are TRBV6-6 and TRBJ1-2, with 7 bases lining up with TRBD1. This CDR3 region has 16 residues. CDR1 and CDR2 (germline): MNHNY, SVGAGI (reference sequence). With 6 bases clipped from V and 5 bases from J, the junction kept 15 bases outside the gene matches. The CDR3, as DNA: TGTGCCAGCAGCCTCCCTATGACCACAGGGGATTATGGCTACACCTTC. Protein sequence: CASSLPMTTGDYGYTF.

Worth noting for this clonotype: A far bigger clonotype differs at one base, so this is likely a read error. The CDR3 is CANSSGQPLQETQYF. In DNA form, the CDR3 reads TGTGCCAACAGCTCGGGACAGCCACTTCAAGAGACCCAGTACTTC. This chain joins TRBV2 and TRBJ2-5; TRBD1 aligns across 7 bases. The junction had 13 bases not matched to a gene; V was cut back by 10 bases and J by 2 bases. This CDR3 has 15 amino acids. Germline V lookup: CDR1 SNHLY, CDR2 FYNNEI. Together with reference TRBV2 and TRBJ2-5, the CDR3 gives the full variable domain: EPEVTQTPSHQVTQMGQEVILRCVPISNHLYFYWYRQILGQKVEFLVSFYNNEISEKSEIFDDQFSVERPDGSNFTLKIRSTKLEDSAMYFCANSSGQPLQETQYFGPGTRLLVL.

Ten or more counts support this clonotype. The chain joins TRBV5-1 to TRBJ1-1; 7 bases are a match to TRBD1. V gave up 0 bases and J gave up 8 bases; unmatched junction bases: 10. Germline lookup yields CDR1 SGHRS and CDR2 YFSETQ. The CDR3 consists of 15 residues. CDR3 sequence: CASSLGLKPDREAFF. The DNA for the CDR3 is TGCGCCAGCAGCTTGGGACTGAAACCGGACAGGGAAGCTTTCTTT. Drawing the rest from reference TRBV5-1 and TRBJ1-1, the complete variable domain is KAGVTQTPRYLIKTRGQQVTLSCSPISGHRSVSWYQQTPGQGLQFLFEYFSETQRNKGNFPGRFSGRQFSNSRSEMNVSTLELGDSALYLCASSLGLKPDREAFFGQGTRLTVV.

This clonotype was seen many times. The V and J genes are TRBV6-6 and TRBJ1-1, with D perhaps TRBD1 (5 bases). Germline V lookup: CDR1 MNHNY, CDR2 SVGAGI (reference sequence). V was shortened by 0 bases and J by 4 bases, with 12 bases between the two germline ends. The CDR3 runs to 15 residues. CDR3 region: CASSYSRGRSTEAFF. CDR3 nucleotide sequence: TGTGCCAGCAGTTACTCGCGGGGGAGGAGCACTGAAGCTTTCTTT.

Regarding this clonotype: This likely comes from a read error, as the CDR3 has no conserved phenylalanine or tryptophan at its end. The chain couples TRBV18 to TRBJ2-3; 15 nucleotides match TRBD2. The CDR3 is 18 residues long. The trim removed 5 bases at V and 5 bases at J, leaving 11 bases unmatched. CDR1 and CDR2 from the germline V gene are KGHSH and LQKENI. The CDR3 reads CASSAIAGTSGRQDTQYY. The CDR3 DNA reads TGTGCCAGCTCAGCCATTGCCGGGACTAGCGGGAGGCAAGATACGCAGTATTAT.

This clonotype was recorded only once. This rearrangement joins TRBV6-2 or TRBV6-3 to TRBJ2-7, with a tentative D call TRBD2 (6 bases). V lost 6 bases and J 3 bases, leaving 15 bases between the germline ends. The CDR3 sequence is 14 residues long. Germline CDR1 is MNHEY and CDR2 is SVGEGT. CDR3 sequence reads: CASRASGGNYEQYF. Written as DNA, the CDR3 is TGTGCCAGCAGGGCTTCGGGCGGGAACTACGAGCAGTACTTC.

This clonotype has a count of ten or more. The V gene is TRBV2, the J gene TRBJ2-3; possible D gene TRBD1, 5 bases. V lost 7 bases and J lost 0, with 11 bases in between. The CDR3 totals 14 residues. Per germline, CDR1 SNHLY and CDR2 FYNNEI. As DNA, the CDR3 is TGTGCCAGCAAGTGGGGCAGTAGCACAGATACGCAGTATTTT. Encoded protein: CASKWGSSTDTQYF.

The chain combines TRBV15 with TRBJ2-1; 9 nucleotides agree with TRBD2. Germline V gene lookup returns CDR1 LNHNV and CDR2 YYDKDF (reference sequence). The V segment lost 9 bases and the J segment 6 bases; nucleotides outside the gene matches: 6. The CDR3 length is 13 residues. The CDR3 is CATSAGGPNEQFF. The CDR3 bases are TGTGCCACGAGTGCGGGGGGGCCCAATGAGCAGTTCTTC.

The sample holds many counts of this clonotype. J is TRBJ1-5 and V is TRBV5-8; tentatively, D is TRBD1 (5 bases). The V end was cut by 3 bases, the J end by 1 base, with 14 bases between. Looked up from germline, CDR1 is SGHTS and CDR2 is YDEGEE. The length of the CDR3 is 16 residues. CDR3 sequence (DNA): TGTGCCAGCAGCTCGAAGGGGCAGGGCAGCAATCAGCCCCAGCATTTT. Its translation: CASSSKGQGSNQPQHF.

This clonotype was seen at least ten times. The CDR3 coding sequence is TGTGCCAGCAGTTATTTGCACCCTAGCCTGGGACAAGCCTACACCTTC. Translated: CASSYLHPSLGQAYTF. The V gene is TRBV6-2 or TRBV6-3, the J gene TRBJ1-2; tentatively, D is TRBD1 (6 bases). Germline CDR1 is MNHEY and CDR2 is SVGEGT. The CDR3 runs 16 residues. V lost 3 bases and J lost 10, with 24 bases in between.

V and J are TRBV9 and TRBJ1-4; D call uncertain. V was pared by 0 bases and J by 10 bases, with 16 bases between. CDR1 is SGDLS, CDR2 YYNGEE, per germline. CDR3 length equals 15 residues. Here the CDR3 reads CASSVDGERAGKLFF. CDR3 DNA sequence: TGTGCCAGCAGCGTAGATGGGGAGCGGGCCGGAAAACTGTTTTTT.